The clone carrying this TCR beta chain was seen at least ten times. Its antigen is unidentified. These data are taken from a study of neurological immune-mediated disorders. The study, taken as a whole, reports: None of the CDR3 amino acid sequences of expanded clones recurred across subjects, suggesting private repertoires in all groups. Multiple sclerosis was found to have the least TCR clonal expansion, below healthy controls, and HTLV-1-associated myelopathy the most. Phylogenetically, 18 of 34 multiple sclerosis patients' repertoires fell into one related-CDR3 cluster, a possible signature.

TCRdb re-derived calls from the 5' RACE reads in MiXCR, one entry per CDR3 protein. The sample includes around 130,000 distinct CDR3 sequences, more than 2.5% of them seen just once. V lost 5 bases and J lost 12, with 14 bases in between. In germline, CDR1 is SQVTM, CDR2 ANQGSEA. The CDR3 is 11 amino acids. The receptor was isolated from a woman aged 25 to 39 with multiple sclerosis. This sequence joins TRBV29-1 and TRBJ2-1, with D uncertain. Specimen: PBMCs. The CDR3 loop is CSVPGGKGQFF. CDR3 nucleotide sequence: TGCAGCGTTCCTGGTGGGAAGGGGCAGTTCTTC.